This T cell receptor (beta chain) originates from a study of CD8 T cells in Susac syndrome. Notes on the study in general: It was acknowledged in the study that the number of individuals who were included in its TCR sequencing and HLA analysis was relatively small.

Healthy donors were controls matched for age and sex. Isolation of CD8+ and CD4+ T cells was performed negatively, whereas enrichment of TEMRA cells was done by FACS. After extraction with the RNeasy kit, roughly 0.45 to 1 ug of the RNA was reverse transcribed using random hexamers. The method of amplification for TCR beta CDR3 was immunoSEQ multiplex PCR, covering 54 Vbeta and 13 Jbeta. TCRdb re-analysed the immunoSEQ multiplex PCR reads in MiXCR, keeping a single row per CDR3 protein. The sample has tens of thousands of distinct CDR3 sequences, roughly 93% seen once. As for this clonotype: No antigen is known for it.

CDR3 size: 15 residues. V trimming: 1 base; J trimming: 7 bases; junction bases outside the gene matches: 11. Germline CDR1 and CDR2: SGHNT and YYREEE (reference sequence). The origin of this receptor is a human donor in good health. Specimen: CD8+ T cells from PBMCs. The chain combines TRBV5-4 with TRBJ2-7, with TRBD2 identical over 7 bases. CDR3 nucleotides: TGTGCCAGCAGCTTGCTCGGACTAGGGATTAGGGAGCAGTACTTC. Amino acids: CASSLLGLGIREQYF. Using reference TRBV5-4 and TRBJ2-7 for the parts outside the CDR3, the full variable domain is ETGVTQSPTHLIKTRGQQVTLRCSSQSGHNTVSWYQQALGQGPQFIFQYYREEENGRGNFPPRFSGLQFPNYSSELNVNALELDDSALYLCASSLLGLGIREQYFGPGTRLTVT.